This T cell receptor beta chain was captured by sequencing in a study of blood T cell repertoires in COVID-19. On the study more broadly: The cDNA or gDNA used as material had been derived from T cells, B-cell-depleted T cells, or PBMCs.

Per the study methods: For nucleated cells, counts were estimated from reference gene primer amplification. Data came from immunoSEQ multiplex PCR; TCRdb stores just in-frame clones and leaves some out. That table furnishes V, J and clone size, whereas the DNA furnished D and trimming. The table shows approximately 190,000 clones, with about 80% occurring only once. Germline trimming cut 0 bases from V and 6 bases from J; bases unmatched to any gene: 6. From germline, CDR1 is SGDLS and CDR2 YYNGEE. CDR3 length: 15 amino acids. This study enrolled people aged roughly 18 to 89 from around 25 US geographic areas. In assigning cohorts, the study relied on participant-reported clinical history.

V gene TRBV9 combines with J gene TRBJ2-7; 10 bases map to TRBD2. Input material: PBMCs or T cells enriched from blood (not recorded which). This sequence originates from a woman between 55 and 75 years old with acute COVID-19. CDR3 protein: CASSVASSGSIEQYF. The CDR3 DNA reads as TGTGCCAGCAGCGTAGCGTCTAGCGGGAGTATCGAGCAGTACTTC.